This TCR beta chain was obtained from a study of identical twins. Study-wide points: With abundant cord blood beta clonotypes, insertions were fewer; memory repertoires showed no such pattern. Within monozygotic twins, out-of-frame TCR alpha sharing was underestimated by the models.

This clonotype was counted a few times. Its antigen is still unknown. Germline loops: CDR1 DFQATT, CDR2 SNEGSKA (reference sequence). The ends were cut back, 0 bases at V and 4 bases at J, with 18 bases in the middle. The CDR3 is 16 amino acids. A template switching step contributed a universal primer site, while unique molecular identifiers were present in the cDNA. MiXCR, run by TCRdb on the 5' RACE reads, gives a single entry per CDR3 protein. Of roughly 700,000 distinct CDR3 sequences listed, approximately 9% were seen once; the top ten hold approximately 0.96%. A further study also used this sample, focusing on yellow fever vaccine responses in identical twins. As reported in that work: Twins' T cell vaccine responses reportedly looked partly convergent, partly personalized.

The chain combines TRBV20-1 with TRBJ2-5; weak D call: TRBD2 (6 bases). The sequenced material came from PBMCs. The sequence was obtained from a woman under 30 in good health. This chain's CDR3 is CSARDLTGDFLETQYF. In DNA form, the CDR3 reads TGCAGTGCTAGAGATTTAACGGGGGATTTTCTAGAGACCCAGTACTTC.